This TCR beta chain was sequenced for a study of T cell responses to AZD1222 COVID-19 vaccine. The V gene lost 4 bases and the J gene lost 0 bases, with 2 bases spanning the gap. Germline CDR1 is SGHDT and CDR2 is YYEEEE. This CDR3 is 11 amino acids long. Repertoires were generated with immunoSEQ multiplex PCR, while TCRdb's copy carries only in-frame clones and drops some. The profile shows fewer than 100,000 clones, more than 70% of them singletons. General study results and limits: The breadth and depth of Spike-specific TCRs increased once two AZD1222 doses had been given. Unmutated variant regions are reportedly targeted by nearly half of spike-specific TCRs. Recipients of AZD1222 seropositive at baseline numbered only 6 or 7.

About this clone: No antigen is known for it.

Specimen: peripheral blood, collected 28 days after the second AZD1222 dose. The chain links TRBV5-6 to TRBJ2-7; D is uncertain. This TCR derives from an adult who received the AZD1222 COVID-19 vaccine. CDR3 DNA: TGTGCCAGCAGCAGCTCCTACGAGCAGTACTTC. Translation: CASSSSYEQYF.